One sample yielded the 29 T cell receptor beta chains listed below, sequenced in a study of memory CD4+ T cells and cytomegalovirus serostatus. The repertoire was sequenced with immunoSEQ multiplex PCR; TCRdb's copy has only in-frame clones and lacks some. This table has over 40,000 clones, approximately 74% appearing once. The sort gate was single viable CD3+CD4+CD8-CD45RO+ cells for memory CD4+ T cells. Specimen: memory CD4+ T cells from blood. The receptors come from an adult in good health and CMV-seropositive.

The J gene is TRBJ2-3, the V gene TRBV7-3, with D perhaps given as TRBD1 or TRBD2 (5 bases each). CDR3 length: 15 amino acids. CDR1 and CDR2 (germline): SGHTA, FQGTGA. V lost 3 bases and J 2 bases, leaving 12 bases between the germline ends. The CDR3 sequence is CASSFDGAPTDTQYF. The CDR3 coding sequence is TGTGCCAGCAGCTTCGACGGGGCCCCCACAGATACGCAGTATTTT.

The CDR3 nucleotides are TGTGCCAGCAGCTTATCGAGTACTCGCAATGAGCAGTTCTTC. Its translation is CASSLSSTRNEQFF. The V gene is TRBV7-2, the J gene TRBJ2-1; no clear D. The ends were cut back, 2 bases at V and 6 bases at J, with 11 bases in the middle. Germline V gene sequence: CDR1 SGHTA, CDR2 FQGNSA. This CDR3 has 14 residues.

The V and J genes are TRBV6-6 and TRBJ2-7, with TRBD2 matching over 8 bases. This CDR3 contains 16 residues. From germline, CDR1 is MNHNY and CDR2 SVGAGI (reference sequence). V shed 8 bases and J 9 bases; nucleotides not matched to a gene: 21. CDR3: CASGGVRDGRGGVQYF. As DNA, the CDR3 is TGTGCCAGCGGCGGCGTCCGGGACGGGAGGGGGGGAGTGCAGTACTTC.

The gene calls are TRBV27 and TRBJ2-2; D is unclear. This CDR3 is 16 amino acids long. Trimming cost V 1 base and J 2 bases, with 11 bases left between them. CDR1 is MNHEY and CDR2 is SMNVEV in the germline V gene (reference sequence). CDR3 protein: CASSLYDWVNTGELFF. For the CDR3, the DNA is TGTGCCAGCAGTTTATATGACTGGGTCAACACCGGGGAGCTGTTTTTT.

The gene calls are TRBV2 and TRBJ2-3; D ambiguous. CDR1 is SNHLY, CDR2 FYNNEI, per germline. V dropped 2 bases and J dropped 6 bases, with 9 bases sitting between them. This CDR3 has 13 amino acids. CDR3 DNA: TGTGCCAGCAGTGAACTAGTGAACGATACGCAGTATTTT. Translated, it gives CASSELVNDTQYF.

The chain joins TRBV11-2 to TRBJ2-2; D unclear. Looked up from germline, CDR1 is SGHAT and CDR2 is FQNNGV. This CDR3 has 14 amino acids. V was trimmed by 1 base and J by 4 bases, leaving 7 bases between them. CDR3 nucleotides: TGTGCCAGCAGCTTAGGCTCTAGCACCGGGGAGCTGTTTTTT. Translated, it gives CASSLGSSTGELFF.

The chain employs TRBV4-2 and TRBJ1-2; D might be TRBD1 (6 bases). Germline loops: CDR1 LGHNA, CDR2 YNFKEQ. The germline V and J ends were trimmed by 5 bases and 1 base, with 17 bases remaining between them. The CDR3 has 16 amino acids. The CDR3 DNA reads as TGTGCCAGCAGCTTGGGGGGCGGGACTATTAACTATGGCTACACCTTC. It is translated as CASSLGGGTINYGYTF.

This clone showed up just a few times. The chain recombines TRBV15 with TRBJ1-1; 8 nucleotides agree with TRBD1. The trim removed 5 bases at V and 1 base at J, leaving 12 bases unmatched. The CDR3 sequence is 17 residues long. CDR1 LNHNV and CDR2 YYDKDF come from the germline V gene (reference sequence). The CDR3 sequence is CATSLWTGRHQNTEAFF. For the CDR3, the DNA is TGTGCCACCAGCCTCTGGACAGGGCGGCACCAGAACACTGAAGCTTTCTTT.

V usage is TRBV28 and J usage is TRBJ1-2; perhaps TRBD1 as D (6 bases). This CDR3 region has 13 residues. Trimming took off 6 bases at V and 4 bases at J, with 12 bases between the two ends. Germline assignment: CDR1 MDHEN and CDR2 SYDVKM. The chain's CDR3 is CASRIQGRYGYTF. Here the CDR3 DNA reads TGTGCCAGCAGGATACAGGGTCGCTATGGCTACACCTTC.

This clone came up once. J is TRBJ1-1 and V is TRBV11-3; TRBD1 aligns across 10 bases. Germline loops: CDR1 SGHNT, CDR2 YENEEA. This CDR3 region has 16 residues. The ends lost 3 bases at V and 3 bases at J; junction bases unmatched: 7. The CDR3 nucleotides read TGTGCCAGCAGCTTTGGGACAGGGGATCGGGACACTGAAGCTTTCTTT. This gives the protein CASSFGTGDRDTEAFF. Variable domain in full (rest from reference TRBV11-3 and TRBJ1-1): EAGVVQSPRYKIIEKKQPVAFWCNPISGHNTLYWYLQNLGQGPELLIRYENEEAVDDSQLPKDRFSAERLKGVDSTLKIQPAELGDSAVYLCASSFGTGDRDTEAFFGQGTRLTVV.

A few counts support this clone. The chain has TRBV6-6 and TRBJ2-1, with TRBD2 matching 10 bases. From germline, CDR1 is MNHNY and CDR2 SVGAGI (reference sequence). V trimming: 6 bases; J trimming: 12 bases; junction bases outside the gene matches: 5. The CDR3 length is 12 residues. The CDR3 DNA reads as TGTGCCAGCAGCACCCTAGCGGGGGTGCAGTTCTTC. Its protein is CASSTLAGVQFF.

CDR3 protein: CASSLGKRDTIYF. As DNA, the CDR3 is TGTGCCAGCAGCTTAGGGAAGAGAGACACCATATATTTT. V gene TRBV7-2 combines with J gene TRBJ1-3; D call uncertain. CDR3 length: 13 residues. The germline V gene has CDR1 SGHTA and CDR2 FQGNSA. Trimming left V 1 base short and J 8 bases short, with 9 bases between.

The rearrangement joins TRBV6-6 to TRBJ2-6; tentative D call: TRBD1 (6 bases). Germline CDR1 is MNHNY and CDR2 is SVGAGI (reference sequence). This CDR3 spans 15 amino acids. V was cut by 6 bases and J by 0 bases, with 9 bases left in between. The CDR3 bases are TGTGCCAGCAGAGAACAGGGCTCTGGGGCCAACGTCCTGACTTTC. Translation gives CASREQGSGANVLTF.

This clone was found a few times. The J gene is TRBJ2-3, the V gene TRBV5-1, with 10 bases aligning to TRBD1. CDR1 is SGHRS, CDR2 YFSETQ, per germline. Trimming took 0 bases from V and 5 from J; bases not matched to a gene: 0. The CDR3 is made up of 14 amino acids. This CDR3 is CASSLGDRGDTQYF. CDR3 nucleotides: TGCGCCAGCAGCTTGGGGGACAGGGGAGATACGCAGTATTTT.

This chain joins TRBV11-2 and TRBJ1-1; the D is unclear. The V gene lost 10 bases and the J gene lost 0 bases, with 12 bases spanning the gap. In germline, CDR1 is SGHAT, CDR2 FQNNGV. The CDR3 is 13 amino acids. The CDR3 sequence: CAITIRLNTEAFF. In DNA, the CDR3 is TGTGCCATTACAATACGGCTGAACACTGAAGCTTTCTTT.

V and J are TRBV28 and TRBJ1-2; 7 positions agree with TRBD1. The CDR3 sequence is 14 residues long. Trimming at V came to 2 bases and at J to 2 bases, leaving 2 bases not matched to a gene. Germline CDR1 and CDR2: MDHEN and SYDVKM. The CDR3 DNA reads TGTGCCAGCAGTTTAACAGGGGTAAACTATGGCTACACCTTC. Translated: CASSLTGVNYGYTF.

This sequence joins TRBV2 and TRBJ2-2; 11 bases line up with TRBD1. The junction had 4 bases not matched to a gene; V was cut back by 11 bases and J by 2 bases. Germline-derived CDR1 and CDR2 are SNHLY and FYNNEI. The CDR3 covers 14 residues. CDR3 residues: CAGDRGSNTGELFF. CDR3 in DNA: TGTGCCGGGGACAGGGGGTCCAACACCGGGGAGCTGTTTTTT.

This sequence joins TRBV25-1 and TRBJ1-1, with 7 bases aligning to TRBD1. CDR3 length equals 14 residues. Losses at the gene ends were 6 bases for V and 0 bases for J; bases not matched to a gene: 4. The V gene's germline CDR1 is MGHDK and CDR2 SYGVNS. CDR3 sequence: CASRRQGLNTEAFF. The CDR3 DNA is TGTGCCAGCAGAAGACAGGGTTTGAACACTGAAGCTTTCTTT.

The CDR3 DNA sequence: TGCGCCAGCAGTGTCGGGGTTCTGGAGCCCCAGCATTTT. Protein product: CASSVGVLEPQHF. This chain connects TRBV10-1 to TRBJ1-5; D gene unclear. Germline V gene sequence: CDR1 WNHNN, CDR2 SYGVQD (reference sequence). This CDR3 spans 13 amino acids. Trimming shortened V by 4 bases and J by 8 bases, and 12 bases separated the two germline ends.

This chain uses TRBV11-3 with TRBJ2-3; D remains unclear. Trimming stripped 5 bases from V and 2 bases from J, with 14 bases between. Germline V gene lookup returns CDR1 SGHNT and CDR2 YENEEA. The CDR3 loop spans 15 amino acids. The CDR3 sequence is CASSQRNAPTDTQYF. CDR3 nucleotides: TGTGCCAGCAGCCAAAGGAATGCTCCCACAGATACGCAGTATTTT.

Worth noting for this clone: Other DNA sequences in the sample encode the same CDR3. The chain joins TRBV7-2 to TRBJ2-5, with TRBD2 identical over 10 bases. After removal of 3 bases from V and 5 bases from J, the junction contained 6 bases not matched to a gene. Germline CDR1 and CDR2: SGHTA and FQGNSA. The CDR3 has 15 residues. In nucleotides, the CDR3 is TGTGCCAGCAGCTTCTCTAGCGGGGGTAGGGAGACCCAGTACTTC. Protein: CASSFSSGGRETQYF.

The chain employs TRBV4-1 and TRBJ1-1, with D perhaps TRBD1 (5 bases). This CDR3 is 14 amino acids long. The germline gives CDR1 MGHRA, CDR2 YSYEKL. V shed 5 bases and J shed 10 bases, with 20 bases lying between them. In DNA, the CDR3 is TGCGCCAGCAGCGGAGCAGGGAGGAAGTCAGGAGCTTTCTTT. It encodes CASSGAGRKSGAFF.

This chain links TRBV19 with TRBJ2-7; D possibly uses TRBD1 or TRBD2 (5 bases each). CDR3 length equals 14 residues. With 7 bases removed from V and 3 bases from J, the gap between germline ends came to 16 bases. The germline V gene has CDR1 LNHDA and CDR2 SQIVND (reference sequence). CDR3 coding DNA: TGTGCCAGTAATAGCCGGGACCGCAACTACGAGCAGTACTTC. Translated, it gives CASNSRDRNYEQYF.

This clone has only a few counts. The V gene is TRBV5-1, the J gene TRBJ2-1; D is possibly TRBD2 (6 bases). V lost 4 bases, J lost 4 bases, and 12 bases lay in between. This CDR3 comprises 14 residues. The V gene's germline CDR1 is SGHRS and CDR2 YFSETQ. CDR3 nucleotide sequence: TGCGCCAGCAGCACGGGGGACTCGTACAATGAGCAGTTCTTC. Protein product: CASSTGDSYNEQFF.

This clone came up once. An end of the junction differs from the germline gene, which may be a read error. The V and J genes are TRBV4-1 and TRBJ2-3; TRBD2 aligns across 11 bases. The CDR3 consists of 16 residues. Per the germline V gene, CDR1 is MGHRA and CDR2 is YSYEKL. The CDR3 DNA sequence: TGTGCCAGCAGCTTAGCGTTAGCGGGGGGGACAGATACGCAGTATTTT. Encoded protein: CASSLALAGGTDTQYF.

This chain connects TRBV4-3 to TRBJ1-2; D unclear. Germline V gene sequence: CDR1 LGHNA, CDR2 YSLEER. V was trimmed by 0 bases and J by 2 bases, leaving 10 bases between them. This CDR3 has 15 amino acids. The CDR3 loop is CASSQDPTANYGYTF. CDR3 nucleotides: TGCGCCAGCAGCCAAGATCCGACGGCGAACTATGGCTACACCTTC.

The CDR3 here is CASSVGEQGWGEKLFF. The CDR3 coding sequence is TGTGCCAGCAGCGTAGGGGAACAGGGTTGGGGTGAAAAACTGTTTTTT. The V call is TRBV9, the J call TRBJ1-4; the D gene is possibly TRBD1 (6 bases). The V gene lost 0 bases and the J gene lost 7 bases, with 16 bases spanning the gap. This CDR3 spans 16 amino acids. Germline V gene sequence: CDR1 SGDLS, CDR2 YYNGEE.

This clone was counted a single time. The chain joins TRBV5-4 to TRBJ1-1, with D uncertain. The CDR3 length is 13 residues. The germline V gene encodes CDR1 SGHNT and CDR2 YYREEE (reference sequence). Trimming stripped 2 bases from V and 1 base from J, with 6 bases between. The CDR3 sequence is CASSFAWNTEAFF. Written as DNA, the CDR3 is TGTGCCAGCAGCTTCGCCTGGAACACTGAAGCTTTCTTT.

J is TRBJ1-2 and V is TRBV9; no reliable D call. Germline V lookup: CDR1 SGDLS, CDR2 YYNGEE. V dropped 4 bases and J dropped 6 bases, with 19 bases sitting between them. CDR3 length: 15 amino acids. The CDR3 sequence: CASSNDNGGKNGYTF. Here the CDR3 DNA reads TGTGCCAGCAGCAACGATAACGGAGGGAAGAATGGCTACACCTTC.